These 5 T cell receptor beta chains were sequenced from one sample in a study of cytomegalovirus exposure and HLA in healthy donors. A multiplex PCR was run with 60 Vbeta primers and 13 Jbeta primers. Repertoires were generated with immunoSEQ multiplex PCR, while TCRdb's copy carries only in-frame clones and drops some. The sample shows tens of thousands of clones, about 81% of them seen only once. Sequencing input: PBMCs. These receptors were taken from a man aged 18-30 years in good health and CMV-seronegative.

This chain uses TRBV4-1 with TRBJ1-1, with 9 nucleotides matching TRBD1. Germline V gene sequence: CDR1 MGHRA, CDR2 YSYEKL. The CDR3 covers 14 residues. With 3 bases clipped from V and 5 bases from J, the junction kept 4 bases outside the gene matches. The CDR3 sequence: CASSQRTGVTEAFF. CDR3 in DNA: TGCGCCAGCAGCCAGAGGACAGGGGTAACTGAAGCTTTCTTT.

Here the CDR3 DNA reads TGTGCCAGCAGTTACTCGGGAGGCCCACATCAGCCCCAGCATTTT. Residues: CASSYSGGPHQPQHF. The V call is TRBV6-5, the J call TRBJ1-5; D is unclear. This CDR3 has 15 residues. CDR1 is MNHEY, CDR2 SVGAGI, per germline. V was clipped by 0 bases and J by 5 bases, with 11 bases between them.

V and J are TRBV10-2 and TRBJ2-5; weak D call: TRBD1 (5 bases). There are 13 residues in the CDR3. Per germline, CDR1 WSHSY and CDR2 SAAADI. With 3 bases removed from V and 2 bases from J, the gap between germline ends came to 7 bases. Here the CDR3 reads CASSEQAQETQYF. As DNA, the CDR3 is TGCGCCAGCAGTGAACAGGCTCAAGAGACCCAGTACTTC.

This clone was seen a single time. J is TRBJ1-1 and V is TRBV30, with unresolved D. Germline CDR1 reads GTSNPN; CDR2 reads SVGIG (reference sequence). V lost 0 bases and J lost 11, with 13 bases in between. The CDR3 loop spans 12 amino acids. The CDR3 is CAWSVLGLSAFF. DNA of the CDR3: TGTGCCTGGAGTGTACTAGGTTTATCGGCTTTCTTT. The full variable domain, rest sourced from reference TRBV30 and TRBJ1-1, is SQTIHQWPATLVQPVGSPLSLECTVEGTSNPNLYWYRQAAGRGLQLLFYSVGIGQISSEVPQNLSASRPQDRQFILSSKKLLLSDSGFYLCAWSVLGLSAFFGQGTRLTVV.

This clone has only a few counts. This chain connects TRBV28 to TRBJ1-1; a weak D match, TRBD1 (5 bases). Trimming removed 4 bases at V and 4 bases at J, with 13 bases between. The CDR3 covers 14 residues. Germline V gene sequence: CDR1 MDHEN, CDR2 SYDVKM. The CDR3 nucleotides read TGTGCCAGCAGTTCCAACAGGAGACCCACTGAAGCTTTCTTT. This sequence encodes CASSSNRRPTEAFF.